Listed below are T cell receptor beta chains from one sample, sequenced in a study of blood T cell repertoires in COVID-19. Assay: immunoSEQ multiplex PCR; the TCRdb copy retains only in-frame clones and omits some. The profile covers some 94,000 clones, with roughly 84% appearing a single time and around 2% taken by the ten largest. The specimen was peripheral blood. The receptors were gathered from a man between 70 and 80 years old with active or convalescent COVID-19. Each CDR3 is given with its conserved first and last residue. A D gene is named only where the DNA matches it firmly. Clone size appears in some rows only: once, few, many, or a class for an expanded clone.

d_gene | abundance | j_gene | v_gene | CDR3aa | CDR3nt
. | . | TRBJ1-4 | TRBV6-1 | CASSEALLATNEKLFF | TGTGCCAGCAGTGAAGCGCTACTCGCAACTAATGAAAAACTGTTTTTT
. | . | TRBJ2-7 | TRBV3-1/TRBV3-2 | CASSQGQAGEQYF | TGTGCCAGCAGCCAAGGGCAGGCCGGCGAGCAGTACTTC
. | once | TRBJ2-2 | TRBV5-1 | CASSLAIRGAGTGELFF | TGCGCCAGCAGCTTGGCCATACGGGGGGCTGGAACCGGGGAGCTGTTTTTT
. | . | TRBJ1-6 | TRBV5-1 | CASSLVSAYNSPLHF | TGCGCCAGCAGCTTGGTGTCAGCCTATAATTCACCCCTCCACTTT
TRBD1 | once | TRBJ1-2 | TRBV4-2 | CASSQATGFQYGYTF | TGTGCCAGCAGCCAAGCGACAGGGTTCCAATATGGCTACACCTTC
TRBD1 | once | TRBJ2-7 | TRBV25-1 | CASSGDRGSYEQYF | TGTGCCAGCAGTGGGGACAGGGGCTCCTACGAGCAGTACTTC
TRBD2 | . | TRBJ2-1 | TRBV7-2 | CASSLGLADNEQFF | TGTGCCAGCAGCTTAGGACTAGCGGACAATGAGCAGTTCTTC
TRBD1 | . | TRBJ1-1 | TRBV29-1 | CSVDVGQGTEAFF | TGCAGCGTAGACGTTGGACAGGGCACTGAAGCTTTCTTT
. | . | TRBJ1-1 | TRBV10-3 | CATAPTGNTEAFF | TGTGCCACCGCCCCGACGGGGAACACTGAAGCTTTCTTT
TRBD1 | . | TRBJ2-7 | TRBV12-3/TRBV12-4 | CASRPGTGGEQYF | TGTGCCAGCAGACCCGGGACAGGGGGCGAGCAGTACTTC
TRBD1 | . | TRBJ1-3 | TRBV15 | CATSRDLIQAGGPPGNTIYF | TGTGCCACCAGCAGAGATTTAATTCAGGCAGGGGGCCCTCCTGGAAACACCATATATTTT
. | . | TRBJ1-1 | TRBV2 | CASSERDEAFF | TGTGCCAGCAGTGAGCGGGACGAAGCTTTCTTT
. | . | TRBJ1-1 | TRBV11-2 | CASSLDPTGNTEAFF | TGTGCCAGCAGCTTAGATCCGACAGGGAACACTGAAGCTTTCTTT
. | . | TRBJ1-5 | TRBV28 | CASSMLRVGPQHF | TGTGCCAGCAGCATGCTGAGGGTGGGGCCCCAGCATTTT
TRBD2 | . | TRBJ2-5 | TRBV27 | CASRIRGGQYQETQYF | TGTGCCAGCAGGATCCGGGGGGGGCAGTACCAAGAGACCCAGTACTTC
. | . | TRBJ1-6 | TRBV7-9 | CASSLGGASYNSPLHF | TGTGCCAGCAGCTTAGGGGGCGCCTCCTATAATTCACCCCTCCACTTT
. | . | TRBJ1-4 | TRBV7-8 | CASSFRGGGGEKLFF | TGTGCCAGCAGCTTTAGGGGAGGGGGAGGAGAAAAACTGTTTTTT
. | . | TRBJ2-1 | TRBV5-6 | CASSLGQTYNEQFF | TGTGCCAGCAGCTTGGGGCAGACCTACAATGAGCAGTTCTTC
. | . | TRBJ2-3 | TRBV25-1 | CASSARTTGSTDTQYF | TGTGCCAGCAGTGCCCGCACCACGGGGAGCACAGATACGCAGTATTTT
. | . | TRBJ1-6 | TRBV5-1 | CASSLALADSPLHF | TGCGCCAGCAGCTTGGCCCTAGCAGATTCACCCCTCCACTTT
. | few | TRBJ1-3 | TRBV30 | CAWSIRGNTIYF | TGTGCCTGGAGTATCAGGGGAAACACCATATATTTT
TRBD2 | . | TRBJ2-3 | TRBV9 | CASSVRGVNTDTQYF | TGTGCCAGCAGCGTGCGGGGGGTTAACACAGATACGCAGTATTTT
. | . | TRBJ1-2 | TRBV30 | CAWSGPEGYTF | TGTGCCTGGAGCGGTCCCGAGGGCTACACCTTC
TRBD1 | . | TRBJ1-4 | TRBV19 | CASSSPSGTGNEKLFF | TGTGCCAGTAGTAGCCCCTCCGGGACAGGGAATGAAAAACTGTTTTTT
TRBD2 | . | TRBJ2-3 | TRBV18 | CASSTSSGGTDTQYF | TGTGCCAGCTCAACCTCTAGCGGGGGAACAGATACGCAGTATTTT
. | . | TRBJ1-6 | TRBV2 | CASSEASPGSLHF | TGTGCCAGCAGTGAAGCCTCCCCGGGGTCCCTCCACTTT
TRBD1 | . | TRBJ1-2 | TRBV7-2 | CASSPDPGTVYGYTF | TGTGCCAGCAGCCCCGACCCGGGGACAGTTTATGGCTACACCTTC
. | . | TRBJ2-5 | TRBV6-2/TRBV6-3 | CASSYGSAGGETQYF | TGTGCCAGCAGTTATGGGTCCGCAGGTGGGGAGACCCAGTACTTC
TRBD2 | . | TRBJ2-1 | TRBV5-1 | CASSLGLAGRNEQFF | TGCGCCAGCAGCTTAGGACTAGCGGGGCGCAATGAGCAGTTCTTC
TRBD2 | . | TRBJ2-2 | TRBV10-3 | CAITPGTSGNTGELFF | TGTGCCATCACGCCCGGGACTAGCGGGAACACCGGGGAGCTGTTTTTT
. | . | TRBJ1-4 | TRBV25-1 | CASSPLGATNEKLFF | TGTGCCAGCAGTCCACTCGGAGCAACTAATGAAAAACTGTTTTTT
TRBD1 | . | TRBJ2-2 | TRBV9 | CASSVGSQGHTGELFF | TGTGCCAGCAGCGTAGGATCACAGGGGCACACCGGGGAGCTGTTTTTT
TRBD1 | few | TRBJ1-2 | TRBV7-9 | CASSADRGGVNGYTF | TGTGCCAGCAGCGCTGACAGGGGAGGCGTCAATGGCTACACCTTC
. | . | TRBJ2-2 | TRBV6-1 | CASSESGVTGELFF | TGTGCCAGCAGTGAAAGTGGAGTAACCGGGGAGCTGTTTTTT
TRBD1 | . | TRBJ1-3 | TRBV12-3/TRBV12-4 | CASSWTGETIYF | TGTGCCAGCAGTTGGACAGGGGAGACCATATATTTT
. | once | TRBJ1-4 | TRBV2 | CASSISGSNEKLFF | TGTGCCAGCAGTATTTCGGGGTCAAATGAAAAACTGTTTTTT
TRBD1 | . | TRBJ1-5 | TRBV18 | CASSPIGPTGGSNQPQHF | TGTGCCAGCTCACCCATCGGCCCGACAGGGGGAAGCAATCAGCCCCAGCATTTT
TRBD1 | . | TRBJ1-3 | TRBV18 | CASSPETGGGNTIYF | TGTGCCAGCTCACCAGAGACAGGGGGTGGAAACACCATATATTTT
. | . | TRBJ1-6 | TRBV28 | CASSLGGTGSPLHF | TGTGCCAGCAGTTTAGGGGGCACCGGTTCACCCCTCCACTTT
TRBD2 | . | TRBJ2-3 | TRBV3-1/TRBV3-2 | CASSQEVKAGLSTDTQYF | TGTGCCAGCAGCCAAGAAGTCAAAGCGGGGCTTAGCACAGATACGCAGTATTTT
. | . | TRBJ2-3 | TRBV7-2 | CASSPRGSYTDTQYF | TGTGCCAGCAGCCCACGGGGGAGCTACACAGATACGCAGTATTTT
. | . | TRBJ2-7 | TRBV18 | CASSPQGTEQYF | TGTGCCAGCTCACCCCAGGGAACCGAGCAGTACTTC
. | . | TRBJ1-1 | TRBV5-5 | CASSFNQLSNTEAFF | TGTGCCAGCAGCTTTAATCAGTTGTCGAACACTGAAGCTTTCTTT
. | . | TRBJ2-3 | TRBV30 | CAWTGAADTQYF | TGTGCCTGGACAGGGGCGGCAGATACGCAGTATTTT
. | . | TRBJ1-4 | TRBV6-6 | CASSPVRGGSGEKLFF | TGTGCCAGCAGTCCAGTTAGGGGGGGCTCGGGGGAAAAACTGTTTTTT
. | . | TRBJ1-2 | TRBV9 | CATRGYTF | TGTGCCACCCGTGGCTACACCTTC
. | . | TRBJ1-2 | TRBV7-8 | CASSRGQTWGYTF | TGTGCCAGCAGCCGCGGACAGACCTGGGGCTACACCTTC
TRBD1 | . | TRBJ1-2 | TRBV4-2 | CASSQVPGQGNYGYTF | TGTGCCAGCAGCCAAGTCCCGGGACAGGGTAACTATGGCTACACCTTC
. | . | TRBJ1-5 | TRBV28 | CASTPLQGTSNQPQHF | TGTGCCAGCACCCCCTTACAGGGAACGAGCAATCAGCCCCAGCATTTT
. | . | TRBJ1-5 | TRBV6-6 | CASSWPGAQQPQHF | TGTGCCAGCAGTTGGCCGGGAGCCCAACAGCCCCAGCATTTT
. | . | TRBJ2-2 | TRBV5-1 | CASSLASNTGELFF | TGCGCCAGCAGCTTGGCCTCGAACACCGGGGAGCTGTTTTTT